This T cell receptor beta chain stems from a study of tumour-infiltrating T cells in Burkitt lymphoma. About the study: Productive clonality predicted overall and progression-free survival.

Clones were sequenced by immunoSEQ multiplex PCR, and TCRdb holds only the in-frame ones, with some missing. The profile shows roughly 8,500 clones, about two thirds of them singletons. The CDR3 spans 13 residues. Germline CDR1 reads SNHLY; CDR2 reads FYNNEI. The J segment lost 2 bases and the V segment lost 6 bases, leaving 4 bases of the junction unmatched. This TCR was sampled from a human donor with diffuse large B-cell lymphoma. The sample was tumor tissue. This rearrangement joins TRBV2 to TRBJ2-7, with 7 bases aligning to TRBD1. Here the CDR3 reads CASRGQWAYEQYF. CDR3 coding DNA: TGTGCCAGCAGGGGACAGTGGGCCTACGAGCAGTACTTC.